The 13 T cell receptor beta chains listed next were all sequenced from one sample in a study of T cell changes during pregnancy in multiple sclerosis. Clones were read by immunoSEQ multiplex PCR, and TCRdb kept only the in-frame ones, dropping some. The sample includes about 85,000 clones, roughly 92% seen only once; the top ten take roughly 2.5%. The sample was peripheral blood, taken in the first trimester of pregnancy. All receptors derive from a female donor with multiple sclerosis, enrolled in a pregnancy study.

This clone was recorded only once. The chain couples TRBV9 to TRBJ2-3, with 12 bases lining up with TRBD2. There are 18 residues in the CDR3. CDR1 and CDR2 (germline): SGDLS, YYNGEE. V lost 4 bases, J lost 0 bases, and 9 bases stayed unmatched. The CDR3 sequence: CASSSRRTSGTSTDTQYF. The CDR3 DNA is TGTGCCAGCAGCTCCCGTAGGACTAGCGGGACTAGCACAGATACGCAGTATTTT. The variable domain in full, completed from reference TRBV9 and TRBJ2-3, reads DSGVTQTPKHLITATGQRVTLRCSPRSGDLSVYWYQQSLDQGLQFLIQYYNGEERAKGNILERFSAQQFPDLHSELNLSSLELGDSALYFCASSSRRTSGTSTDTQYFGPGTRLTVL.

The chain joins TRBV28 to TRBJ2-5; D might be TRBD2 (6 bases). V was cut by 2 bases and J by 1 base, with 14 bases left in between. This CDR3 comprises 16 residues. Germline loops: CDR1 MDHEN, CDR2 SYDVKM. The CDR3 DNA sequence: TGTGCCAGCAGTTTACCTAACTTAGCGGTCCAAGAGACCCAGTACTTC. Encoded protein: CASSLPNLAVQETQYF.

The V and J genes are TRBV19 and TRBJ2-3; no definite D call. Between the trimmed V and J ends, which lost 5 bases and 6 bases, there was a span of 12 bases. CDR1 is LNHDA, CDR2 SQIVND, per germline (reference sequence). CDR3 length: 13 amino acids. CDR3 DNA sequence: TGTGCCAGTAGTTGGAATGCGGCGGATACGCAGTATTTT. This encodes CASSWNAADTQYF. The full variable domain, rest sourced from reference TRBV19 and TRBJ2-3, is DGGITQSPKYLFRKEGQNVTLSCEQNLNHDAMYWYRQDPGQGLRLIYYSQIVNDFQKGDIAEGYSVSREKKESFPLTVTSAQKNPTAFYLCASSWNAADTQYFGPGTRLTVL.

This chain links TRBV5-6 with TRBJ1-1, with D tentatively TRBD1 (5 bases). CDR1 SGHDT and CDR2 YYEEEE come from the germline V gene. This CDR3 is built from 16 residues. Deletions cut 0 bases from V and 1 base from J, with 13 bases between. CDR3 DNA sequence: TGTGCCAGCAGCTTGGAAGGACCGGGGGGGAACACTGAAGCTTTCTTT. Amino acid sequence: CASSLEGPGGNTEAFF.

The chain uses TRBV18 and TRBJ1-1; TRBD1 matches at 7 bases. The CDR3 covers 17 residues. Trimming took 5 bases from V and 4 from J; bases not matched to a gene: 16. Germline CDR1 KGHSH, CDR2 LQKENI. The CDR3 DNA is TGTGCCAGCTCATCCAAATATCCACAGGGGTCTATCACTGAAGCTTTCTTT. Translated, it gives CASSSKYPQGSITEAFF.

This clone was detected once. This chain joins TRBV27 and TRBJ2-3; maybe TRBD2 (5 bases). CDR3 length: 14 amino acids. The germline V and J ends were trimmed by 4 bases and 0 bases, with 8 bases remaining between them. In germline, CDR1 is MNHEY, CDR2 SMNVEV (reference sequence). CDR3 region: CASSSLGSTDTQYF. CDR3 nucleotides: TGTGCCAGCAGTTCACTAGGTAGCACAGATACGCAGTATTTT.

The rearrangement joins TRBV10-3 to TRBJ2-7; D possibly corresponds to TRBD1 (6 bases). V lost 3 bases to trimming and J lost 5 bases, with 8 bases between them. CDR1 and CDR2 from the germline V gene are ENHRY and SYGVKD. The CDR3 totals 12 residues. This chain's CDR3 is CAISEGGHEQYF. CDR3 nucleotides: TGTGCCATCAGTGAAGGGGGTCACGAGCAGTACTTC.

The chain joins TRBV19 to TRBJ2-7, with D tentatively TRBD1 (6 bases). Germline V gene sequence: CDR1 LNHDA, CDR2 SQIVND (reference sequence). The CDR3 spans 13 residues. Trimming pared 4 bases from V and 6 bases from J, leaving 13 bases between. The CDR3 protein is CASSTHRDSEQYF. In DNA form, the CDR3 reads TGTGCCAGTAGTACCCACAGGGATAGCGAGCAGTACTTC.

This chain joins TRBV29-1 and TRBJ1-2; 11 bases agree with TRBD1. Losses at the gene ends were 5 bases for V and 5 bases for J; bases not matched to a gene: 7. Per the germline V gene, CDR1 is SQVTM and CDR2 is ANQGSEA. This CDR3 comprises 14 residues. The CDR3, as DNA: TGCAGCGTTATCCCCCGGGACAGGGGGTATGGCTACACCTTC. This gives the protein CSVIPRDRGYGYTF.

V usage is TRBV7-3 and J usage is TRBJ2-3; perhaps TRBD2 as D (6 bases). CDR3 length equals 15 residues. V was clipped by 5 bases and J by 8 bases, with 20 bases between them. The V gene's germline CDR1 is SGHTA and CDR2 FQGTGA. The CDR3 region has the DNA TGTGCCAGCAGCCAGGTCGGAGAATTTAGCGGTACGCAGTATTTT. Amino acid sequence: CASSQVGEFSGTQYF.

In DNA, the CDR3 is TGTGCCAGCAGTTACGCCCAGGGGGTCACCGGGGAGCTGTTTTTT. Protein: CASSYAQGVTGELFF. This chain connects TRBV6-5 to TRBJ2-2; TRBD1 matches at 7 bases. V gave up 2 bases and J gave up 4 bases; unmatched junction bases: 4. The V gene's germline CDR1 is MNHEY and CDR2 SVGAGI. The CDR3 has 15 residues.

The chain couples TRBV6-1 to TRBJ2-1; 7 nucleotides line up with TRBD1. CDR1 is MNHNS, CDR2 SASEGT, per germline. Unmatched junction bases numbered 3, after V lost 6 bases and J lost 1 base. The CDR3 contains 14 residues. CDR3 bases: TGTGCCAGCAGCGAGGGACAGTCCTACAATGAGCAGTTCTTC. Its protein product is CASSEGQSYNEQFF.

The rearrangement uses TRBV6-5 and TRBJ2-7, with TRBD1 identical over 11 bases. With 4 bases clipped from V and 6 bases from J, the junction kept 5 bases outside the gene matches. Looked up from germline, CDR1 is MNHEY and CDR2 is SVGAGI. This CDR3 has 14 amino acids. CDR3 sequence reads: CASSFGQGAVEQYF. CDR3 nucleotides: TGTGCCAGCAGTTTCGGACAGGGGGCCGTCGAGCAGTACTTC.